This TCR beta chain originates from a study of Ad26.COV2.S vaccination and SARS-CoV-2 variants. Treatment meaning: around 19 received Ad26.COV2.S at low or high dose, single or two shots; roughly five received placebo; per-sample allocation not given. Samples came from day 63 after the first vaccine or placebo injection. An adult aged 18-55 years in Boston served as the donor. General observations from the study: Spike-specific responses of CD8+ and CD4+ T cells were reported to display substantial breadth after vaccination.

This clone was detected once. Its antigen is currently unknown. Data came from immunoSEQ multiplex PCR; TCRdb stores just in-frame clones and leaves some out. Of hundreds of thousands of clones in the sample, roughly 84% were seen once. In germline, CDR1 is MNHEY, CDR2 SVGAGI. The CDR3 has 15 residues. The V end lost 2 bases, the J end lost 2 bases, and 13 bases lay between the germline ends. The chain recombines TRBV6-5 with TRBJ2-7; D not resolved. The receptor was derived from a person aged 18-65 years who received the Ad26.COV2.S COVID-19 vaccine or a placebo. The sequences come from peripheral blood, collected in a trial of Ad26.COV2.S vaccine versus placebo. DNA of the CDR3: TGTGCCAGCAGTTACGACACCCCAGGACCCTACGAGCAGTACTTC. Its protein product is CASSYDTPGPYEQYF.